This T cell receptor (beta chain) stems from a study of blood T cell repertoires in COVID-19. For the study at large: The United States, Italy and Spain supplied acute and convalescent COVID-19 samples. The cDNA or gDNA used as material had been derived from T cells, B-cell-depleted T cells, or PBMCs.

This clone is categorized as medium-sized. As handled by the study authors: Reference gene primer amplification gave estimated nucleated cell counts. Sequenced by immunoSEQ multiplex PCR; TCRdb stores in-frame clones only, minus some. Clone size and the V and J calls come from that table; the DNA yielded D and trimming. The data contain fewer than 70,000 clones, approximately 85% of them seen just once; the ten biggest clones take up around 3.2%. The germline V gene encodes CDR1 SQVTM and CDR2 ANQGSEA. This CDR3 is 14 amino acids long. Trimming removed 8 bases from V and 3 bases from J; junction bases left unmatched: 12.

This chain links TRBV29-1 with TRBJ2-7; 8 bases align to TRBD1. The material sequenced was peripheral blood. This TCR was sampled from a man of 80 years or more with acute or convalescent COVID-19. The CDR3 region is CSYTGTGDRYEQYF. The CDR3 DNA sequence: TGCAGCTATACCGGGACAGGTGATCGCTACGAGCAGTACTTC.